This TCR beta chain is from a study of CD8+ T cells in alopecia areata. Following RNA extraction, reverse transcription yielded cDNA that acted as the sequencing template. This table comes from immunoSEQ multiplex PCR, and its TCRdb copy is limited to in-frame clones, with some not included. Found here are around 120,000 clones, less than 45% of them singletons; the top ten hold about 3.1%. From germline, CDR1 is SEHNR and CDR2 FQNEAQ (reference sequence). CDR3 size: 12 residues. V was clipped by 7 bases and J by 4 bases, with 10 bases between them. Sample: CD4+ T cells sorted from blood. The TCR comes from a human donor with alopecia areata. J is TRBJ2-5 and V is TRBV7-9; no definite D call. CDR3 in amino acids: CASNRHPETQYF. CDR3 bases: TGTGCCAGCAATCGGCACCCAGAGACCCAGTACTTC.